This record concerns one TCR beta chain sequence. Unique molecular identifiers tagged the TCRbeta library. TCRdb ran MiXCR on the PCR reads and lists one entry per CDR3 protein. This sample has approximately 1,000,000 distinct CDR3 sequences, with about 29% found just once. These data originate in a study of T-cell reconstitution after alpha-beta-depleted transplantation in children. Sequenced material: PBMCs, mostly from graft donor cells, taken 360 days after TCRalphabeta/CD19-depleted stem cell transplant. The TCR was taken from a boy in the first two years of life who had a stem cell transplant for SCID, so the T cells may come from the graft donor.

CDR3 amino acids: CASSPPRQGRSDTQYF. Written as DNA, the CDR3 is TGTGCCAGCTCACCACCCCGACAGGGGAGGTCAGATACGCAGTATTTT. The rearrangement joins TRBV18 to TRBJ2-3, with 8 bases fitting TRBD1. Per the germline V gene, CDR1 is KGHSH and CDR2 is LQKENI. After removal of 0 bases from V and 4 bases from J, the junction contained 6 bases not matched to a gene. The length of the CDR3 is 16 residues. Combining the CDR3 with reference TRBV18 and TRBJ2-3 gives the whole variable domain NAGVMQNPRHLVRRRGQEARLRCSPMKGHSHVYWYRQLPEEGLKFMVYLQKENIIDESGMPKERFSAEFPKEGPSILRIQQVVRGDSAAYFCASSPPRQGRSDTQYFGPGTRLTVL.